This T cell receptor beta chain was recorded in a study of cytomegalovirus exposure and HLA in healthy donors. Overall study findings and caveats: Whilst most TCR sequences proved rare, a subset of public TCRs occurred across many donors. In vitro, a few CMV-associated chains proved specific for CMV antigens. The TCR clusters that emerged in the first cohort tended, a later analysis found, to co-occur in the approximately 130 validation repertoires.

With respect to this clone: Its target is not known.

V was clipped by 4 bases and J by 0 bases, with 12 bases between them. Per the germline V gene, CDR1 is SQVTM and CDR2 is ANQGSEA. The CDR3 is made up of 14 amino acids. Sequencing used immunoSEQ multiplex PCR; TCRdb keeps in-frame clones, though not all of them. Of 220,000 or so clones listed, approximately 88% are singletons. This rearrangement joins TRBV29-1 to TRBJ2-5; the D gene is possibly TRBD1 (6 bases). The TCR comes from a woman aged 25-40 years in good health and CMV-seropositive. The specimen was PBMCs. This chain's CDR3 is CSVVTGGYQETQYF. The CDR3 coding sequence is TGCAGCGTTGTGACAGGCGGGTACCAAGAGACCCAGTACTTC. Combining the CDR3 with reference TRBV29-1 and TRBJ2-5 gives the whole variable domain SAVISQKPSRDICQRGTSLTIQCQVDSQVTMMFWYRQQPGQSLTLIATANQGSEATYESGFVIDKFPISRPNLTFSTLTVSNMSPEDSSIYLCSVVTGGYQETQYFGPGTRLLVL.